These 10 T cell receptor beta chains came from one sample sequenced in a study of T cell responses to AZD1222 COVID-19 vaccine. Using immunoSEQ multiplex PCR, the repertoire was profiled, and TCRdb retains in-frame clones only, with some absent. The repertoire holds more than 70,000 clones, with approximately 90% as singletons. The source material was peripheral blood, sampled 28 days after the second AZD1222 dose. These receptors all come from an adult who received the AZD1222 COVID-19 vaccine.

CDR3 nucleotides: TGCAGCGGAGGGCAGGGGTTTGAAAAACTGTTTTTT. Translating it yields CSGGQGFEKLFF. The gene calls are TRBV29-1 and TRBJ1-4, with D perhaps TRBD1 (6 bases). V shed 7 bases and J shed 7 bases, with 13 bases lying between them. This CDR3 spans 12 amino acids. CDR1 is SQVTM, CDR2 ANQGSEA, per germline.

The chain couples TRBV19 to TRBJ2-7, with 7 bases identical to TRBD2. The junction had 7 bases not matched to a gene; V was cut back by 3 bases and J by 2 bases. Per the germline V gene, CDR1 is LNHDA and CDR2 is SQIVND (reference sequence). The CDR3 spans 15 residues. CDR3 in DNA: TGTGCCAGTAGTATCGGGCTAGCGGTAACCTACGAGCAGTACTTC. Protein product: CASSIGLAVTYEQYF.

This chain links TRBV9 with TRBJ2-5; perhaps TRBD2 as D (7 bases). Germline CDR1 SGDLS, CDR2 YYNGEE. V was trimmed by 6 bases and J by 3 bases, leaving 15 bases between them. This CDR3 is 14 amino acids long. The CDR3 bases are TGTGCCAGCACCGATCGGGGGGACAAAGAGACCCAGTACTTC. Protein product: CASTDRGDKETQYF.

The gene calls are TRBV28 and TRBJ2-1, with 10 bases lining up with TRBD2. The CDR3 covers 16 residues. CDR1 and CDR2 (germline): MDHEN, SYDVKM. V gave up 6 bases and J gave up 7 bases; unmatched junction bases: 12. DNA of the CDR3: TGTGCCAGCAGCGGACCCTTAGCGGGAGGCTTTAATGAGCAGTTCTTC. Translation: CASSGPLAGGFNEQFF.

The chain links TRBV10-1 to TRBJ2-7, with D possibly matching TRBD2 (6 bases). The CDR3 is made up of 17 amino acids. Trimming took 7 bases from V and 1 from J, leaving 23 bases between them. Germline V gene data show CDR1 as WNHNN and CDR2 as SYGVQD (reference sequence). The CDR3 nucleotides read TGCGCCAGCACCTACACGGGGGTTTCCCTCCTATCCTACGAGCAGTACTTC. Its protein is CASTYTGVSLLSYEQYF.

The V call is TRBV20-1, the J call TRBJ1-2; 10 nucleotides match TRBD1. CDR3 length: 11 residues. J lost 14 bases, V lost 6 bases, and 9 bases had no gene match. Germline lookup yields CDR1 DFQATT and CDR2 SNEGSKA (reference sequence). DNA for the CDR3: TGCAGTGCCGGGACAGGGGCCGGCGAAACCTTC. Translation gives CSAGTGAGETF.

For the CDR3, the DNA is TGTGCCAGCAGCCAAGTAAGTGAGGGTAATGAGCAGTTCTTC. Its protein product is CASSQVSEGNEQFF. J is TRBJ2-1 and V is TRBV4-2, with a weak D call TRBD2 (5 bases). Germline CDR1 and CDR2: LGHNA and YNFKEQ. This CDR3 has 14 amino acids. V was shortened by 1 base and J by 7 bases, with 11 bases between the two germline ends.

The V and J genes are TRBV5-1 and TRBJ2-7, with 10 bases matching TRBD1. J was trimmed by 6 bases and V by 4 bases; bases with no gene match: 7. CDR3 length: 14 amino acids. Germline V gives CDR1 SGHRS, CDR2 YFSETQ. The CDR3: CASSGAGTGAEQYF. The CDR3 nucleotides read TGCGCCAGCAGCGGTGCCGGGACAGGGGCCGAGCAGTACTTC.

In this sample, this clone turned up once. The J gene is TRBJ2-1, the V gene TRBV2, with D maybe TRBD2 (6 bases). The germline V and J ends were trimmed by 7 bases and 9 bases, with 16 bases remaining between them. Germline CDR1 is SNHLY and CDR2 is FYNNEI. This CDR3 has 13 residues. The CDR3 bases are TGTGCCAGCACTAGACTAGGTCAGAGTGAGCAGTTCTTC. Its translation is CASTRLGQSEQFF.

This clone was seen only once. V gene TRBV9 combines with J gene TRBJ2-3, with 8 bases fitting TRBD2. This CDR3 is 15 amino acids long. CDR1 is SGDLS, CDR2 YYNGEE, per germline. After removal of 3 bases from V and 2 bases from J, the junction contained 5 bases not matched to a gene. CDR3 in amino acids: CASSARTSITDTQYF. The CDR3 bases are TGTGCCAGCAGCGCCCGGACTAGCATCACAGATACGCAGTATTTT. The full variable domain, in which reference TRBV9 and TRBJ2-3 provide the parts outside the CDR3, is DSGVTQTPKHLITATGQRVTLRCSPRSGDLSVYWYQQSLDQGLQFLIQYYNGEERAKGNILERFSAQQFPDLHSELNLSSLELGDSALYFCASSARTSITDTQYFGPGTRLTVL.